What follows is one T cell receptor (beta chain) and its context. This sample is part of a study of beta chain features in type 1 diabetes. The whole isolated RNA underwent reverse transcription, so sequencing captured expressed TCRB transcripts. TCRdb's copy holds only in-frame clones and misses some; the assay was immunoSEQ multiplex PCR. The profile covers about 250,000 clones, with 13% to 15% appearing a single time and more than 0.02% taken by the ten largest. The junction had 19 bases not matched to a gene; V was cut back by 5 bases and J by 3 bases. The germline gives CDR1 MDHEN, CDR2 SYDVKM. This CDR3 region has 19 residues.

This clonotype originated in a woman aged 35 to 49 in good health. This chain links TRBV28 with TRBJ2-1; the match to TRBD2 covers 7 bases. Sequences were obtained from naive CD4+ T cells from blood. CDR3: CASSAIRGVSLTNYNEQFF. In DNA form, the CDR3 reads TGTGCCAGCAGTGCCATCCGGGGGGTCTCGCTAACGAACTACAATGAGCAGTTCTTC.